This T cell receptor (beta chain) was observed in a study of blood T cells in healthy people across ages. Study-level points and caveats: There were more naive CD4+ cells and higher diversity in long-lived donors than in aged donors. Roughly linear declines in TCR beta diversity per million T cells occurred with age.

On this clonotype: Its antigen is not known.

Isolation recovered at least 6.5 million PBMCs from every sample. The length of the CDR3 is 14 residues. CDR1 MNHNS and CDR2 SASEGT come from the germline V gene. The V end was cut by 6 bases, the J end by 3 bases, with 14 bases between. For the second PCR, which ran for 7 to 11 cycles, a sample-barcoded 5' primer and a J-beta primer mix were used. Samples each returned at least 2.5 million CDR3-containing paired-end reads. MiXCR was run by TCRdb on the 5' RACE reads, yielding one entry per CDR3 protein. The sample carries around 2 million distinct CDR3 sequences, approximately 40% recorded once. Sequencing was performed on blood. The receptor's source is a human donor in good health. The chain carries TRBV6-1 and TRBJ1-2, with D perhaps matching TRBD1 (6 bases). CDR3 in amino acids: CASRSRGPYYGYTF. DNA for the CDR3: TGTGCCAGCAGGTCCCGGGGGCCATACTATGGCTACACCTTC.